This T cell receptor beta chain stems from a study of a mutant IDH1 vaccine in newly diagnosed glioma. Study information: Beforehand, treatment had been radiotherapy, temozolomide, or both; the majority received both. Broader study findings: Apparently, pseudoprogression bore no relation to changes among the top peripheral T cell clonotypes.

The time point is: baseline, week 1 (first vaccination visit). Indicated treatment: pre-vaccination baseline after standard-of-care therapy. Concerning this clone: Its antigen is unidentified.

Method: immunoSEQ multiplex PCR; TCRdb's copy keeps in-frame clones and lacks some. The sample consists of about 92,000 clones, just under 80% of them appearing once. The CDR3 extends over 13 amino acids. V shed 2 bases and J 3 bases; nucleotides not matched to a gene: 1. CDR1 SGHKS and CDR2 YYEKEE come from the germline V gene (reference sequence). The clonotype was recovered from a man aged 35 to 55 with glioma. This specimen was PBMCs, taken from a glioma patient treated with radiotherapy, temozolomide or both. The chain employs TRBV5-5 and TRBJ2-7; 8 nucleotides align to TRBD1. CDR3 loop: CASSFGTGYEQYF. The CDR3 DNA reads TGTGCCAGCAGCTTCGGGACAGGCTACGAGCAGTACTTC.